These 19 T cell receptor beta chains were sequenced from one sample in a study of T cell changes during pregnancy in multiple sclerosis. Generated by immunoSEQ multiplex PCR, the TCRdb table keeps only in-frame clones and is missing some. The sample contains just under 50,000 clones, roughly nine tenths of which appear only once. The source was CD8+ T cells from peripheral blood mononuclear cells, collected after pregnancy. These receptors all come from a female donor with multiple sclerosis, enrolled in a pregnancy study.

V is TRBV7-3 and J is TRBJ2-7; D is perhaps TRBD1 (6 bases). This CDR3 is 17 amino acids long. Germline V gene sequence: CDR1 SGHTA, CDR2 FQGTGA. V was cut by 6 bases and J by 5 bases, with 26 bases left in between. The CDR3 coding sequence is TGTGCCAGCAGTAAAAAGGGCTGGGGGCTAGCAGACCACGAGCAGTACTTC. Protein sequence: CASSKKGWGLADHEQYF.

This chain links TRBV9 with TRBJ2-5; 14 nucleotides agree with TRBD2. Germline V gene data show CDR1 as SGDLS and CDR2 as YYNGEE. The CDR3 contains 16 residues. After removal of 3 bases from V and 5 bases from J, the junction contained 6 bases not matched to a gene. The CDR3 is CASSAPTSGGAETQYF. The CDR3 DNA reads TGTGCCAGCAGCGCACCGACTAGCGGGGGGGCGGAGACCCAGTACTTC.

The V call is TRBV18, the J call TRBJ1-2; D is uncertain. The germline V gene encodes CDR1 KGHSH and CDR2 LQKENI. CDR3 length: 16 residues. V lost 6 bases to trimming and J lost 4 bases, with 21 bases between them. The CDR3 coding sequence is TGTGCCAGCTCGATCCGCAGGATTATTTGGTTCTATGGCTACACCTTC. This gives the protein CASSIRRIIWFYGYTF.

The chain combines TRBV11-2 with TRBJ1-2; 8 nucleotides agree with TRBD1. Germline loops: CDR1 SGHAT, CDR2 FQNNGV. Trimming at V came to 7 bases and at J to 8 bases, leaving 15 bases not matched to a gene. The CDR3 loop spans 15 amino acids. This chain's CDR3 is CASTEAGGREVGYTF. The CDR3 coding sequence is TGTGCCAGCACTGAGGCAGGGGGCAGGGAAGTCGGCTACACCTTC.

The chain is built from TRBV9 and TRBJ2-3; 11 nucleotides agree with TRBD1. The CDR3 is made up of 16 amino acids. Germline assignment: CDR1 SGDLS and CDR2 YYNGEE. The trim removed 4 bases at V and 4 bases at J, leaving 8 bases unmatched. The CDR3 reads CASSSPRDRGSDTQYF. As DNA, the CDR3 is TGTGCCAGCAGCTCGCCGAGGGACAGGGGGTCAGATACGCAGTATTTT.

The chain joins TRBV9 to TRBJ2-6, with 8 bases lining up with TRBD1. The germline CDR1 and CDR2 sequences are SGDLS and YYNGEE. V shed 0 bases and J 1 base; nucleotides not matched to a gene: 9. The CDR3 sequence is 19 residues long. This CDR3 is CASSVVLDRGISGANVLTF. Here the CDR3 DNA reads TGTGCCAGCAGCGTAGTCCTCGACAGGGGAATTTCTGGGGCCAACGTCCTGACTTTC.

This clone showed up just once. In DNA, the CDR3 is TGCGCCAGCAGCCAACACCGGGACAGCTCCTACGAGCAGTACTTC. It codes for CASSQHRDSSYEQYF. The chain has TRBV4-1 and TRBJ2-7; 7 nucleotides align to TRBD1. This CDR3 comprises 15 residues. V trimming: 2 bases; J trimming: 0 bases; junction bases outside the gene matches: 4. Germline CDR1 is MGHRA and CDR2 is YSYEKL.

The CDR3 DNA sequence: TGCGCCAGCAGCTTGAGGAGGGGCGGTTTTGAGAACTCCTACGAGCAGTACTTC. The encoded protein is CASSLRRGGFENSYEQYF. This chain uses TRBV5-1 with TRBJ2-7, with a possible D match to TRBD2 (6 bases). V dropped 1 base and J dropped 0 bases, with 20 bases sitting between them. The CDR3 loop spans 18 amino acids. Germline values: CDR1 SGHRS, CDR2 YFSETQ.

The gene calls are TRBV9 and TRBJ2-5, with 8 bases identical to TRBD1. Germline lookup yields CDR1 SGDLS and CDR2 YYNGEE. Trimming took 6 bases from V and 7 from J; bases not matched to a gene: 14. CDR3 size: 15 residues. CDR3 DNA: TGTGCCAGCAACCTTGGCAGGGGGCTGGGGGGGACCCAGTACTTC. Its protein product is CASNLGRGLGGTQYF. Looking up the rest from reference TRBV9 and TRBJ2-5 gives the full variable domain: DSGVTQTPKHLITATGQRVTLRCSPRSGDLSVYWYQQSLDQGLQFLIQYYNGEERAKGNILERFSAQQFPDLHSELNLSSLELGDSALYFCASNLGRGLGGTQYFGPGTRLLVL.

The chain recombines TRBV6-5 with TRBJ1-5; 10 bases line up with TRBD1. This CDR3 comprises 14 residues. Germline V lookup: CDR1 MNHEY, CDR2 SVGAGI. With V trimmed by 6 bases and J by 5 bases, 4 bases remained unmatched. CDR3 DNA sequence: TGTGCCAGCAGCGGGACAGGGGTAGATCAGCCCCAGCATTTT. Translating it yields CASSGTGVDQPQHF.

The CDR3 reads CAISSWTDEYEQYF. DNA of the CDR3: TGTGCCATCAGTTCCTGGACAGATGAATACGAGCAGTACTTC. The chain is built from TRBV10-3 and TRBJ2-7; D might be TRBD1 (6 bases). V was pared by 5 bases and J by 4 bases, with 15 bases between. The CDR3 totals 14 residues. The germline V gene encodes CDR1 ENHRY and CDR2 SYGVKD.

CDR3 sequence reads: CSVEPTGQRQQNYGYTF. The CDR3 DNA reads as TGCAGCGTTGAGCCCACAGGCCAACGTCAACAAAACTATGGCTACACCTTC. The chain employs TRBV29-1 and TRBJ1-2; possibly TRBD1 for D (5 bases). V shed 3 bases and J shed 2 bases, with 22 bases lying between them. There are 17 residues in the CDR3. Germline V gives CDR1 SQVTM, CDR2 ANQGSEA.

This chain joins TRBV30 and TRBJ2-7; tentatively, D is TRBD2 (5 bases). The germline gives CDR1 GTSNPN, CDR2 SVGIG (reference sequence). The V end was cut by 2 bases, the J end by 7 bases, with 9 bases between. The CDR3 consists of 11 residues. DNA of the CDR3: TGTGCCTGGAGTACCCCGGGAGAGCAGTACTTC. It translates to CAWSTPGEQYF.

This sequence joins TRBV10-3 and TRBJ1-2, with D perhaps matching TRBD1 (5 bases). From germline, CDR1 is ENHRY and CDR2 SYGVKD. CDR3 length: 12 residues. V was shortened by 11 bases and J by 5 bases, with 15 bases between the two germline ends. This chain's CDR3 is CAALDRTYGYTF. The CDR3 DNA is TGTGCCGCCCTAGACAGAACGTATGGCTACACCTTC.

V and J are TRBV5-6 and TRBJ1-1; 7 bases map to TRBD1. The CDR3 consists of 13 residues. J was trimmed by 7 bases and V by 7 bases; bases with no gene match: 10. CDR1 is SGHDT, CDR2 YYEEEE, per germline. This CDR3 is CASGQAGGSEAFF. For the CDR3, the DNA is TGTGCCAGCGGACAGGCGGGGGGGAGTGAAGCTTTCTTT.

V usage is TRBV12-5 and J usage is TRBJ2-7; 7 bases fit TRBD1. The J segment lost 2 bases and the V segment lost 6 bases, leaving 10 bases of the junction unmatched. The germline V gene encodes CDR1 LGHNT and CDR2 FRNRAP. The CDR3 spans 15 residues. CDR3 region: CASGGSRDSTYEQYF. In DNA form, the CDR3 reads TGTGCTAGTGGCGGTAGCCGGGACAGTACCTACGAGCAGTACTTC.

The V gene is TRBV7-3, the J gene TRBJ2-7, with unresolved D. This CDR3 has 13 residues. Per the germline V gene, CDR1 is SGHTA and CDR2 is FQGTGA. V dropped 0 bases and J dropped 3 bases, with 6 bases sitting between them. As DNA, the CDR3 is TGTGCCAGCAGCTTAACTCCGAGCTACGAGCAGTACTTC. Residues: CASSLTPSYEQYF.

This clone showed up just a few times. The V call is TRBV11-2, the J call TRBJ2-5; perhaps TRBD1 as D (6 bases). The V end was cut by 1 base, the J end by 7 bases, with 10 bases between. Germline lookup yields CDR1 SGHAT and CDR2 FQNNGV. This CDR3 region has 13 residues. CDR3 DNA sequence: TGTGCCAGCAGCTTAGGGACAGCGTGGACCCAGTACTTC. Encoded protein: CASSLGTAWTQYF.

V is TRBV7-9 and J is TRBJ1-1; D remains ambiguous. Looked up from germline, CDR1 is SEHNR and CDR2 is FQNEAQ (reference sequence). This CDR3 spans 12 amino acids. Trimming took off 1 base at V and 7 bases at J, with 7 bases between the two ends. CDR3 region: CASSLDSIEAFF. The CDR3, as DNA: TGTGCCAGCAGCTTAGACAGCATTGAAGCTTTCTTT.